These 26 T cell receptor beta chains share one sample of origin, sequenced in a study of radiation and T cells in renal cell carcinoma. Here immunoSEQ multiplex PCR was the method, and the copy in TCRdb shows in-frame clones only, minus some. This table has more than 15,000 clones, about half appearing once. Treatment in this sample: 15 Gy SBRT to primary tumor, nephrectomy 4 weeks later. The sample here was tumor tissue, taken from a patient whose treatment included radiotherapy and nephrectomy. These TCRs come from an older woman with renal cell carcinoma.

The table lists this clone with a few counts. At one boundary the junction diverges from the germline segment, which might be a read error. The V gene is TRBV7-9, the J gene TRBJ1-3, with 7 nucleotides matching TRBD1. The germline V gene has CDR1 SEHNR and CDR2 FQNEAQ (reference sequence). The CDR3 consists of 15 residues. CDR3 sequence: CASSQGGRGLDTIYF. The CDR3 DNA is TGCGCCAGCAGCCAAGGTGGGAGGGGGCTGGACACCATATATTTT. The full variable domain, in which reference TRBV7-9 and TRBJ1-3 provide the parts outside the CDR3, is DTGVSQNPRHKITKRGQNVTFRCDPISEHNRLYWYRQTLGQGPEFLTYFQNEAQLEKSRLLSDRFSAERPKGSFSTLEIQRTEQGDSAMYLCASSQGGRGLDTIYFGEGSWLTVV.

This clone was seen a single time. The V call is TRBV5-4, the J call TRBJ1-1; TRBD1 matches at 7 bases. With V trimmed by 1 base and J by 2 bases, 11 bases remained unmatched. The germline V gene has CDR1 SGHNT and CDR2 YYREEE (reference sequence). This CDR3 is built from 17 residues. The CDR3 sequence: CASSLFGTEGPNTEAFF. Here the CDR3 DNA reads TGTGCCAGCAGCTTGTTTGGGACAGAGGGGCCCAACACTGAAGCTTTCTTT.

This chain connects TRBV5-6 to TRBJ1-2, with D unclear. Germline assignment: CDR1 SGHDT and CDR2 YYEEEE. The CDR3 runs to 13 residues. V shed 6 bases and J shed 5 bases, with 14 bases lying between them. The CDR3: CASKDGLEYGYTF. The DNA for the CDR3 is TGTGCCAGCAAGGACGGCCTAGAGTATGGCTACACCTTC.

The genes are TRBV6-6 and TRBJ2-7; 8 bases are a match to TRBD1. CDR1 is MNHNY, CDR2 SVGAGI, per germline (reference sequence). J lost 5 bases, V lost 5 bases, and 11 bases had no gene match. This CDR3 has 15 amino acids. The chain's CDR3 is CASSQTGALGDEQYF. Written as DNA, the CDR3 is TGTGCCAGCAGTCAGACAGGGGCCCTGGGGGACGAGCAGTACTTC.

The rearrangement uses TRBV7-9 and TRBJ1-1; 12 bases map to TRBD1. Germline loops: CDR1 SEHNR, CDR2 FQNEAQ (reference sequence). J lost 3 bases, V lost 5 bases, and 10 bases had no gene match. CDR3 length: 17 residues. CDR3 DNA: TGTGCCAGCAGCGACCTCGGGACAGGGGGCGTGGACACTGAAGCTTTCTTT. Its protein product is CASSDLGTGGVDTEAFF.

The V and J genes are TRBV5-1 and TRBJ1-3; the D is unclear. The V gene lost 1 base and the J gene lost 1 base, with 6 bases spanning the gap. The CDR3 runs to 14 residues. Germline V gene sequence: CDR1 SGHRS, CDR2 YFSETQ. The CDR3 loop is CASSLSQSGNTIYF. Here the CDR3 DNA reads TGCGCCAGCAGCTTGTCACAGTCTGGAAACACCATATATTTT.

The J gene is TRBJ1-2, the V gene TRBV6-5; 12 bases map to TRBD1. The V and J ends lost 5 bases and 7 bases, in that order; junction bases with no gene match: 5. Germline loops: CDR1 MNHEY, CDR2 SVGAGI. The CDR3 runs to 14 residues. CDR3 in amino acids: CASSPGTGGSGYTF. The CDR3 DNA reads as TGTGCCAGCAGTCCAGGGACAGGGGGCAGTGGCTACACCTTC.

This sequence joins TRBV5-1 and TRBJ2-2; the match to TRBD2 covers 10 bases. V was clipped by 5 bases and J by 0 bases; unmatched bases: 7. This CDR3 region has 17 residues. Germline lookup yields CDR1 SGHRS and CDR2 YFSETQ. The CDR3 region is CASSELAGSPNTGELFF. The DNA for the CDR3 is TGCGCCAGCAGTGAACTAGCGGGGAGTCCGAACACCGGGGAGCTGTTTTTT. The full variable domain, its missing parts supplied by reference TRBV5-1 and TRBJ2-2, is KAGVTQTPRYLIKTRGQQVTLSCSPISGHRSVSWYQQTPGQGLQFLFEYFSETQRNKGNFPGRFSGRQFSNSRSEMNVSTLELGDSALYLCASSELAGSPNTGELFFGEGSRLTVL.

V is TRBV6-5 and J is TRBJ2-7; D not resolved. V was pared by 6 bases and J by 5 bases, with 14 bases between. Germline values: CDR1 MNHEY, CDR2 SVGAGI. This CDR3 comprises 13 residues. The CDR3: CASSDTPPDEQYF. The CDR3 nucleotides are TGTGCCAGCAGCGACACCCCTCCTGACGAGCAGTACTTC.

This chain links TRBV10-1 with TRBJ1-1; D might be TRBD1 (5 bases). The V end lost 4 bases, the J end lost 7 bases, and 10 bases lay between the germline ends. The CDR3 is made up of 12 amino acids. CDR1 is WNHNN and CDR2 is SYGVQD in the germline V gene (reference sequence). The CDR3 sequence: CASSVTGREAFF. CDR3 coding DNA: TGCGCCAGCAGTGTCACAGGCCGTGAAGCTTTCTTT.

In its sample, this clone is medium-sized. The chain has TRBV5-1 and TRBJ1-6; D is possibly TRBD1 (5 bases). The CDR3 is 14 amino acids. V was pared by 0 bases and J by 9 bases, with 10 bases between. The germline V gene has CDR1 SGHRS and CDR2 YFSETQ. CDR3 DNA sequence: TGCGCCAGCAGCTTGGGCAGGGAAACTTCACCCCTCCACTTT. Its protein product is CASSLGRETSPLHF.

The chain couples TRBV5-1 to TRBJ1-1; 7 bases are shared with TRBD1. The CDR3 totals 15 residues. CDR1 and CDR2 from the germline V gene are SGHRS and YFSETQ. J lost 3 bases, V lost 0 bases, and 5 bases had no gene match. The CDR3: CASSLEGGAHTEAFF. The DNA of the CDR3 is TGCGCCAGCAGCTTGGAAGGGGGCGCGCACACTGAAGCTTTCTTT.

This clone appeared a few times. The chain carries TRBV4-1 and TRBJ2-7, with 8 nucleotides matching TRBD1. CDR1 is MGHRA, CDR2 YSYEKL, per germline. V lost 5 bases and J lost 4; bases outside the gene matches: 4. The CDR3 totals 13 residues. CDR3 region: CASSFTGGYEQYF. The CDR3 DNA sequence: TGCGCCAGCAGCTTTACAGGGGGATACGAGCAGTACTTC.

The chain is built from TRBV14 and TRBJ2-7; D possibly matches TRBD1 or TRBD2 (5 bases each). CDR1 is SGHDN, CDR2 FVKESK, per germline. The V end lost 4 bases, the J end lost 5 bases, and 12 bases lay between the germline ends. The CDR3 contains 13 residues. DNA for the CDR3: TGTGCCAGCAGCCCCGGGGACGCCCACGAGCAGTACTTC. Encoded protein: CASSPGDAHEQYF.

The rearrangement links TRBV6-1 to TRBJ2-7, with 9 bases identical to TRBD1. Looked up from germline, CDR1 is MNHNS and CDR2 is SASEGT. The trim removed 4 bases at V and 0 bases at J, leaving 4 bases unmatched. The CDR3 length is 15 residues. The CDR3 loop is CASSADRGSSYEQYF. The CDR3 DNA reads TGTGCCAGCAGTGCGGACAGGGGATCCTCCTACGAGCAGTACTTC.

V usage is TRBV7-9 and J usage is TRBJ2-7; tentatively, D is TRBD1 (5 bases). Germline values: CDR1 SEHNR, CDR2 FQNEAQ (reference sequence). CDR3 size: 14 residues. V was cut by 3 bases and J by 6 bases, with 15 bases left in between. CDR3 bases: TGTGCCAGCAGCTTTCCTGGGGCCCTGCGCGAGCAGTACTTC. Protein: CASSFPGALREQYF.

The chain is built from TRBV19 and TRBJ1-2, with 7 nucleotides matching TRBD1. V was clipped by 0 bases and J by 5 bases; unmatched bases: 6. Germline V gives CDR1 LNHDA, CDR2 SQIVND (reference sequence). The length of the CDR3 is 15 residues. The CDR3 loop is CASSIERTGTYGYTF. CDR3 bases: TGTGCCAGTAGTATAGAGCGGACAGGAACGTATGGCTACACCTTC.

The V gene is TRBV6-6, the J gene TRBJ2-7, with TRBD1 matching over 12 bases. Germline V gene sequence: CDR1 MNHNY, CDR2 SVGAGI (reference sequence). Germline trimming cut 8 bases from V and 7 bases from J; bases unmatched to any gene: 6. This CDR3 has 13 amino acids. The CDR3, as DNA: TGTGCCAGCGGAGGGACAGGGGGCGGAGAGCAGTACTTC. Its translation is CASGGTGGGEQYF.

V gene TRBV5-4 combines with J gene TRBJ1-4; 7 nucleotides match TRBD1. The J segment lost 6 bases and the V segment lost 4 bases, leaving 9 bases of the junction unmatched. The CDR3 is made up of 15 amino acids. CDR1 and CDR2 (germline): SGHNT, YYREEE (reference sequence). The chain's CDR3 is CASSATTGWDEKLFF. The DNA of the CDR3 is TGTGCCAGCAGCGCAACGACAGGGTGGGATGAAAAACTGTTTTTT.

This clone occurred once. The CDR3 reads CASSLIHTGGSYEQYF. CDR3 DNA: TGTGCCAGCAGCTTAATCCACACAGGGGGCTCCTACGAGCAGTACTTC. The gene calls are TRBV7-8 and TRBJ2-7; 8 bases match TRBD1. Unmatched junction bases numbered 6, after V lost 2 bases and J lost 0 bases. Germline CDR1 SGHVS, CDR2 FQNEAQ. The CDR3 covers 16 residues. Supplemented by reference TRBV7-8 and TRBJ2-7, the full variable domain reads GAGVSQSPRYKVAKRGQDVALRCDPISGHVSLFWYQQALGQGPEFLTYFQNEAQLDKSGLPSDRFFAERPEGSVSTLKIQRTQQEDSAVYLCASSLIHTGGSYEQYFGPGTRLTVT.

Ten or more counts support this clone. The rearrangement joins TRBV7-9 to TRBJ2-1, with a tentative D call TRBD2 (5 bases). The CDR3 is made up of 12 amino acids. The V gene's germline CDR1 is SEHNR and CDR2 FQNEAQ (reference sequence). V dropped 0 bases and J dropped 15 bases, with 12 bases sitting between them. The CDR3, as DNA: TGTGCCAGCAGCTTAGCGCCGGGAATCCGGTTCTTC. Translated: CASSLAPGIRFF.

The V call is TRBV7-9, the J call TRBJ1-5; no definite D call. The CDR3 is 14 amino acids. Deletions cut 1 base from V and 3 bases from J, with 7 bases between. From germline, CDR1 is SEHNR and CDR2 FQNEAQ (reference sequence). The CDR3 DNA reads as TGTGCCAGCAGCTTAGGCAGAATCAATCAGCCCCAGCATTTT. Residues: CASSLGRINQPQHF.

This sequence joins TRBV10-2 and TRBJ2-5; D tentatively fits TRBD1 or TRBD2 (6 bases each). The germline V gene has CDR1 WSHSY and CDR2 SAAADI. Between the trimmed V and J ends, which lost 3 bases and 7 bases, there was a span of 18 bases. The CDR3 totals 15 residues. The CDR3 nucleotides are TGCGCCAGCAGTGAACTGGCGGGGACAACGGGGACCCAGTACTTC. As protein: CASSELAGTTGTQYF.

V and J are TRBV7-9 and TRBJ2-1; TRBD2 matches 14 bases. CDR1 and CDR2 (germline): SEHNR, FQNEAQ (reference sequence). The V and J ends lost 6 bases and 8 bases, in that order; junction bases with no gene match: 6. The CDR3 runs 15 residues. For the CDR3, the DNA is TGTGCCAGCAGGCTCGGGACTAGCGGGGGATATGAGCAGTTCTTC. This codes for CASRLGTSGGYEQFF.

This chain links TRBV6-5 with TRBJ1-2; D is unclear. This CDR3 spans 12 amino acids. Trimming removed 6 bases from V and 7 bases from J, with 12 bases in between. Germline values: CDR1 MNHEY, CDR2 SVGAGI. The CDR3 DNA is TGTGCCAGCAGCGTAGGCCGGTCTGGCTACACCTTC. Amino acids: CASSVGRSGYTF.

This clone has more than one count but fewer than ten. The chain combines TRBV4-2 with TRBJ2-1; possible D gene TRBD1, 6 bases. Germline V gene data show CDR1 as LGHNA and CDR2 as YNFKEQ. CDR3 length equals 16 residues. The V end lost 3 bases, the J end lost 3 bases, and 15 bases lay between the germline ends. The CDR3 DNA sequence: TGTGCCAGCAGCCAGGATACAGGGAGTCTCTACAATGAGCAGTTCTTC. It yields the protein CASSQDTGSLYNEQFF.